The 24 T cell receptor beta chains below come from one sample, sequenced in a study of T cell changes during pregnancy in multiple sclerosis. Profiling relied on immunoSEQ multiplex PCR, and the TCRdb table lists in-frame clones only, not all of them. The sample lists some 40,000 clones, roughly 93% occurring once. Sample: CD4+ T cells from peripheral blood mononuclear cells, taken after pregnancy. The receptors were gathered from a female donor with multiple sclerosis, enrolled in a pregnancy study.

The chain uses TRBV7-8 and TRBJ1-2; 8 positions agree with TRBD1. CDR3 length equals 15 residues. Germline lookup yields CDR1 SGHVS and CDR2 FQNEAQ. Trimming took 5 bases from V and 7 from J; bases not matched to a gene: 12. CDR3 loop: CASSPGQGGYAGYTF. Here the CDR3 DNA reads TGTGCCAGCAGCCCTGGACAGGGTGGTTATGCTGGCTACACCTTC.

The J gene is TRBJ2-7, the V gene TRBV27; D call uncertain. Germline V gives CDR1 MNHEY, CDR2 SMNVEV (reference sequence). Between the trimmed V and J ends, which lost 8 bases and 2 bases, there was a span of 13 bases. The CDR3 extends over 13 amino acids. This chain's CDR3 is CASSPGQAYEQYF. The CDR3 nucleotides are TGTGCCAGCTCCCCTGGCCAGGCCTACGAGCAGTACTTC.

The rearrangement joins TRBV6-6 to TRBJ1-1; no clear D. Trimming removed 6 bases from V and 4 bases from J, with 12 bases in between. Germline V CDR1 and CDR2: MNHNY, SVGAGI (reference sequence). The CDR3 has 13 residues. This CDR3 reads CASRQVGSTEAFF. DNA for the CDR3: TGTGCCAGCAGGCAAGTCGGTAGCACTGAAGCTTTCTTT.

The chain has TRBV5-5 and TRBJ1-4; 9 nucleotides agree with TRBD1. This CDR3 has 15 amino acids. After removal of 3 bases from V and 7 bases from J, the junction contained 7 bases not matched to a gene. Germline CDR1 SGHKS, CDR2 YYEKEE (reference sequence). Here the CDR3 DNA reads TGTGCCAGCAGCTGGGGACAGGGCCCTGGTGAAAAACTGTTTTTT. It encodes CASSWGQGPGEKLFF.

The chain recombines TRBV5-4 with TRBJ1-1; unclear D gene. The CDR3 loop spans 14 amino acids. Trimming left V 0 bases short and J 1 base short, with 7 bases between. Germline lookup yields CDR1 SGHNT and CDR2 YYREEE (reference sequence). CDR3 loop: CASSLAAANTEAFF. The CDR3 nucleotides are TGTGCCAGCAGCTTGGCCGCGGCGAACACTGAAGCTTTCTTT.

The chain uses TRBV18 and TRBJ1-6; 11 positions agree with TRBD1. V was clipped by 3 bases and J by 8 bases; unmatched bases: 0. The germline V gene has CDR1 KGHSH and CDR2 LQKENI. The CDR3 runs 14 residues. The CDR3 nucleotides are TGTGCCAGCTCACCGGACAGGGGGCATTCACCCCTCCACTTT. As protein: CASSPDRGHSPLHF.

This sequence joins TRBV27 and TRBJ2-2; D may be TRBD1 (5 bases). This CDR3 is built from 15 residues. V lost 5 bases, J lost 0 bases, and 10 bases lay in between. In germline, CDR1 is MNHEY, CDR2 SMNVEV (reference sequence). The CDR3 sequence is CASSRSGTNTGELFF. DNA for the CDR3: TGTGCCAGCAGTCGGTCAGGGACGAACACCGGGGAGCTGTTTTTT.

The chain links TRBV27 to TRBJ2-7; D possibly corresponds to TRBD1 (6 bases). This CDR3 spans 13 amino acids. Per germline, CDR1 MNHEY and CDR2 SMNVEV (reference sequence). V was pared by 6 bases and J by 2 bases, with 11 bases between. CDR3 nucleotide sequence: TGTGCCAGCAGCCAAGGGGACACCTACGAGCAGTACTTC. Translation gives CASSQGDTYEQYF.

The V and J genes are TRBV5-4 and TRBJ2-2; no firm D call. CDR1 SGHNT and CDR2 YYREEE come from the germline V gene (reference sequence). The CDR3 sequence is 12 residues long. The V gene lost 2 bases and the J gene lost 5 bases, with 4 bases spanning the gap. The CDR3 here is CASSFLTGELFF. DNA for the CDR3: TGTGCCAGCAGCTTCTTGACCGGGGAGCTGTTTTTT.

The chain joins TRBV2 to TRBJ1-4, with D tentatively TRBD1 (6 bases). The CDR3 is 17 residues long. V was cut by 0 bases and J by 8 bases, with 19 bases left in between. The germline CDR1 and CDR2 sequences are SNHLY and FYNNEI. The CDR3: CASSEALGGGLREKLFF. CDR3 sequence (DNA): TGTGCCAGCAGTGAAGCGCTAGGCGGGGGGCTGAGAGAAAAACTGTTTTTT.

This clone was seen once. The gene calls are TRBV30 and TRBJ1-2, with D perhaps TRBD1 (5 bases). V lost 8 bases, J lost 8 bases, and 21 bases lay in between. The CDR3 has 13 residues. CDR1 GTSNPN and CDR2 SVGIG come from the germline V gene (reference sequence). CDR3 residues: CAHTFAMGGGYTF. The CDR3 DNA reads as TGTGCCCATACCTTTGCCATGGGGGGAGGCTACACCTTC. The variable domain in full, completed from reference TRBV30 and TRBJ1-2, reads SQTIHQWPATLVQPVGSPLSLECTVEGTSNPNLYWYRQAAGRGLQLLFYSVGIGQISSEVPQNLSASRPQDRQFILSSKKLLLSDSGFYLCAHTFAMGGGYTFGSGTRLTVV.

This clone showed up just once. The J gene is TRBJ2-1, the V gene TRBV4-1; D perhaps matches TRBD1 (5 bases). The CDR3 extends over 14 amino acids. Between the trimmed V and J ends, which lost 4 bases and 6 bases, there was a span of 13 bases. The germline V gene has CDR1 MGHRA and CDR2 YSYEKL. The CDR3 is CASSLRQTPNEQFF. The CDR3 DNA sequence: TGCGCCAGCAGCCTCCGACAGACGCCCAATGAGCAGTTCTTC.

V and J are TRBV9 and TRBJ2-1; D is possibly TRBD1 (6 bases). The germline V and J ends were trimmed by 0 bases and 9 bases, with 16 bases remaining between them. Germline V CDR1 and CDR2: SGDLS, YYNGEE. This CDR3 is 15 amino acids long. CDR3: CASSVEPAGDSEQFF. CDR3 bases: TGTGCCAGCAGCGTAGAGCCGGCAGGGGATAGTGAGCAGTTCTTC.

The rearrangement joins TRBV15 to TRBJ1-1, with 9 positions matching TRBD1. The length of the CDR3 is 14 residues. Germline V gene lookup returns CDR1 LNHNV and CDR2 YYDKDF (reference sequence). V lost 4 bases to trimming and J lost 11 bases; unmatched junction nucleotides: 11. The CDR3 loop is CATSTDLIGQGAFF. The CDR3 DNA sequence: TGTGCCACCAGCACCGACCTAATAGGACAGGGGGCTTTCTTT.

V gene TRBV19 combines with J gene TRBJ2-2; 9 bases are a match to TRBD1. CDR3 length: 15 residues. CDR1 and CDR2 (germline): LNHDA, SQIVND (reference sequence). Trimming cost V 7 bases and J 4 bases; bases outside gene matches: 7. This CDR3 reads CASKAGQGSTGELFF. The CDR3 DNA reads TGTGCCAGTAAGGCGGGACAGGGAAGCACCGGGGAGCTGTTTTTT.

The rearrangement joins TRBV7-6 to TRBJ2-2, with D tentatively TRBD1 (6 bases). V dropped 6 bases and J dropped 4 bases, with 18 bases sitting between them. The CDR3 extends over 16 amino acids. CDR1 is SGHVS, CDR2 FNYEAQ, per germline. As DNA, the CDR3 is TGTGCCAGCAGTCCCTCCCTAACAGGGCTCACCGGGGAGCTGTTTTTT. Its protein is CASSPSLTGLTGELFF.

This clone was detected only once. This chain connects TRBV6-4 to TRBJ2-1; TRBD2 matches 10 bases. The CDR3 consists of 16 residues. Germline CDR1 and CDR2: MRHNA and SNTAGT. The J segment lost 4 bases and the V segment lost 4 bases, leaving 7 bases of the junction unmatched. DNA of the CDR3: TGTGCCAGCAGTGGTAGCGGGGGGACTCGATACAATGAGCAGTTCTTC. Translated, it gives CASSGSGGTRYNEQFF.

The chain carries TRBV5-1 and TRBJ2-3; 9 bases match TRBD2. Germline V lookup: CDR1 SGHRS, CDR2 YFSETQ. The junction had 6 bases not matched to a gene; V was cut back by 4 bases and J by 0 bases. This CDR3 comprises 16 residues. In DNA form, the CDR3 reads TGCGCCAGCAGCACCGGAGCGGGGGGCAGCACAGATACGCAGTATTTT. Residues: CASSTGAGGSTDTQYF.

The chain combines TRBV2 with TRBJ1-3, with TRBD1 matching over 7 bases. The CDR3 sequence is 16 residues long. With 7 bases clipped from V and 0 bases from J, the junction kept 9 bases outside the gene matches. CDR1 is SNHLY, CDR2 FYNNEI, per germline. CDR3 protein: CASTRDSNISGNTIYF. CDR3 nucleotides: TGTGCCAGCACCCGGGACAGCAATATCTCTGGAAACACCATATATTTT.

The CDR3 bases are TGTGCCAGCAGTGAAGACATACGGCAGTATTTT. Its protein product is CASSEDIRQYF. The rearrangement joins TRBV6-1 to TRBJ2-3, with D hard to call. This CDR3 spans 11 amino acids. In germline, CDR1 is MNHNS, CDR2 SASEGT. V shed 1 base and J shed 11 bases, with 7 bases lying between them.

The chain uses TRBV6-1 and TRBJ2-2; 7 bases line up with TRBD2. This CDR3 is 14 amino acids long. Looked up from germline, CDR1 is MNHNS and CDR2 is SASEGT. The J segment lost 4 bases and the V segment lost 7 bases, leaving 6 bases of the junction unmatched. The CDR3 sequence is CASTQGLPTGELFF. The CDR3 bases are TGTGCCAGCACCCAGGGACTACCCACCGGGGAGCTGTTTTTT.

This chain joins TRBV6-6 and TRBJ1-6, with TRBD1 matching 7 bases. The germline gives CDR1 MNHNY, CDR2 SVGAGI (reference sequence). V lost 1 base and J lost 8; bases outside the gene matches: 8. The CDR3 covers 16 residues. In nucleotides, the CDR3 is TGTGCCAGCAGTTACTGGGACAGCCCAAAAGATTCACCCCTCCACTTT. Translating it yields CASSYWDSPKDSPLHF.

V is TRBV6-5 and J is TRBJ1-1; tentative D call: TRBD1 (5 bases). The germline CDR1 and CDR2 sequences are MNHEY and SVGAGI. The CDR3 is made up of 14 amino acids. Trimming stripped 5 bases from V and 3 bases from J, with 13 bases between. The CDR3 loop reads CASSKWRGDTEAFF. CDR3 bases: TGTGCCAGCAGTAAATGGAGGGGAGACACTGAAGCTTTCTTT.

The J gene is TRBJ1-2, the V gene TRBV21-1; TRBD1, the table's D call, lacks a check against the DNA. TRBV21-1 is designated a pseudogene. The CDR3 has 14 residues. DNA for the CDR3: TGTGCCAGCAGCAGGTTGACAGGGTTCTATGGCTACACCTTC. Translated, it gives CASSRLTGFYGYTF.